Listed below are T cell receptor beta chains from one sample, sequenced in a study of blood T cells in healthy people across ages. TCRdb called the 5' RACE reads again in MiXCR, with one record for every CDR3 protein. Counted here are around 1,600,000 distinct CDR3 sequences, roughly 43% occurring once; the ten biggest clones make up about 4.1%. Sequencing used blood. The source is a woman between 18 and 29 years old in good health. The CDR3 runs from the conserved cysteine through the conserved F or W. The D gene is left open where the match is weak. Size values are once, few and many counts, or a class for expanded clones, and some rows have none.

cdr3_nt cdr3_aa clone_size v_call d_call j_call
TGTGCCAGCAGTGGAATCACGCGGGCGGCCCGGGAGTATTTT CASSGITRAAREYF few TRBV25-1 . TRBJ2-3
TGCAGTGCCGGGCAGGGGGTTTGGGATGAGCAGTTCTTC CSAGQGVWDEQFF once TRBV20-1 TRBD1 TRBJ2-1
TGTGCCAGCAGCGCGGGGCAGGGCGGCCACGAGCAGTACTTC CASSAGQGGHEQYF few TRBV9 . TRBJ2-7
TGCAGCGTTGATCCTGACAGGGCGAATGAGCAGTACTTC CSVDPDRANEQYF . TRBV29-1 TRBD1 TRBJ2-5
TGCGCCAGCAGCCGAACTAGCGCCCCCTACAATGAGCAGTTCTTC CASSRTSAPYNEQFF few TRBV4-3 TRBD2 TRBJ2-1
TGTGCCATCAGTGATCGGACAGGGGCCACCTACGAGCAGTACTTC CAISDRTGATYEQYF few TRBV10-3 TRBD1 TRBJ2-7
TGTGCCAGCAGCCGTCTCGGGAGACTCATCCAAGAGACCCAGTACTTC CASSRLGRLIQETQYF few TRBV4-2 . TRBJ2-5
TGTGCCACCAGCAGAGATCGGACTCTGAATCAGCCCCAGCATTTT CATSRDRTLNQPQHF . TRBV15 . TRBJ1-5
TGTGCCAGCAGCGTGGGGCCCACCCTAGATACGCAGTATTTT CASSVGPTLDTQYF . TRBV9 . TRBJ2-3
TGTGCCAGCAGCCCGCCCGGGGGTAGTGAGCAGTTCTTC CASSPPGGSEQFF . TRBV7-3 . TRBJ2-1
TGTGCCAGCAGTTTATTTCCCTTCCTTGGTAGCGCTCCGGATACGCAGTATTTT CASSLFPFLGSAPDTQYF . TRBV12-3/TRBV12-4 . TRBJ2-3
TGTGCCAGCTCACCACCGACAGTTAGAGAGACCCAGTACTTC CASSPPTVRETQYF few TRBV18 . TRBJ2-5
TGTGCCAGCAGCAACCCTAGCTACAATGAGCAGTTCTTC CASSNPSYNEQFF few TRBV11-3 . TRBJ2-1
TGTGCCAGCAGCTTAGCGGTGGGTAGACTCCTTGGTAATGAGCAGTTCTTC CASSLAVGRLLGNEQFF . TRBV7-9 . TRBJ2-1
TGTGCCAGCAGTTCCTCGGGGAACGAGCAGTACTTC CASSSSGNEQYF few TRBV28 . TRBJ2-7
TGTGCCACCCAAACGAGGGGCGGAGGAATCTACGAGCAGTACTTC CATQTRGGGIYEQYF . TRBV6-5 . TRBJ2-7